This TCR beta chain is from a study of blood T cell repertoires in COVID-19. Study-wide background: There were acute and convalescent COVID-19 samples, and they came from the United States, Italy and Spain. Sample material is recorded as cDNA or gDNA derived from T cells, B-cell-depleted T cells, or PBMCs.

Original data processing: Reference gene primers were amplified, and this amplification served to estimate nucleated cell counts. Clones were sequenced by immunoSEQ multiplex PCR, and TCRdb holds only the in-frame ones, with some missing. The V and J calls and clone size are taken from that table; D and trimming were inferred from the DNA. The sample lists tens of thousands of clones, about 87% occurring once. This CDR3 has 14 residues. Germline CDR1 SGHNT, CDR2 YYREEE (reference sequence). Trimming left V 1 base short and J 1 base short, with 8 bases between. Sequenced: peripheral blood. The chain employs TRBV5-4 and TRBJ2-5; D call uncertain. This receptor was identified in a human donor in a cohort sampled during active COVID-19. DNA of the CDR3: TGTGCCAGCAGCTTGAAACAGACCCAAGAGACCCAGTACTTC. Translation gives CASSLKQTQETQYF.